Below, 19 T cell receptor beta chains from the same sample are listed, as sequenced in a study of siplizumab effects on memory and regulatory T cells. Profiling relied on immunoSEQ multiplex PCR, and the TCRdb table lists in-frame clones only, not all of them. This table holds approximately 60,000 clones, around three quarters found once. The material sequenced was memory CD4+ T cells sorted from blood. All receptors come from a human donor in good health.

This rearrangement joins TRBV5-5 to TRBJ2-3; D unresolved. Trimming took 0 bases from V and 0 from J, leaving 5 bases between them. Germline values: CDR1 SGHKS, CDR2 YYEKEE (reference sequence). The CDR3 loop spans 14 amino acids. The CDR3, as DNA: TGTGCCAGCAGCTTGGGTAGGAGCACAGATACGCAGTATTTT. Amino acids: CASSLGRSTDTQYF.

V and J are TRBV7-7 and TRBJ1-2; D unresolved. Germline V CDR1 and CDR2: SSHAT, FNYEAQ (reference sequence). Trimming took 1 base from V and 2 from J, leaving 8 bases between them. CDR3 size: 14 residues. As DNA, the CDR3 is TGTGCCAGCAGCTTAGAGGGTTGGAACTATGGCTACACCTTC. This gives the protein CASSLEGWNYGYTF.

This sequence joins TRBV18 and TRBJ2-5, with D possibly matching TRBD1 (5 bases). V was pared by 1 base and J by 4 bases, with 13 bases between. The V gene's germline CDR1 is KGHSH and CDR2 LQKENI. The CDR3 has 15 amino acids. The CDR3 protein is CASSPLGASAETQYF. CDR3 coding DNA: TGTGCCAGCTCACCACTAGGGGCGTCGGCAGAGACCCAGTACTTC.

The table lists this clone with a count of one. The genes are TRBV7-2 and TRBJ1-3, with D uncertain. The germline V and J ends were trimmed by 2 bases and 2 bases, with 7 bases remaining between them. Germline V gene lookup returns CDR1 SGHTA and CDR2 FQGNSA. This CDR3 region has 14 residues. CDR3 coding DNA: TGTGCCAGCAGCTTATCTTCAGCTGGAAACACCATATATTTT. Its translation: CASSLSSAGNTIYF. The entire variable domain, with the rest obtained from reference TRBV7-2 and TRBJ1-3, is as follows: GAGVSQSPSNKVTEKGKDVELRCDPISGHTALYWYRQSLGQGLEFLIYFQGNSAPDKSGLPSDRFSAERTGGSVSTLTIQRTQQEDSAVYLCASSLSSAGNTIYFGEGSWLTVV.

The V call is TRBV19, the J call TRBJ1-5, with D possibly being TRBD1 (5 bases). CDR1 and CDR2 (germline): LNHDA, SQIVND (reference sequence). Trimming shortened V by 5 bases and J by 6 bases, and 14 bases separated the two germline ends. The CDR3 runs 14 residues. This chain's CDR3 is CASSSILGGQPQHF. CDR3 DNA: TGTGCCAGTAGTTCGATCCTGGGGGGTCAGCCCCAGCATTTT.

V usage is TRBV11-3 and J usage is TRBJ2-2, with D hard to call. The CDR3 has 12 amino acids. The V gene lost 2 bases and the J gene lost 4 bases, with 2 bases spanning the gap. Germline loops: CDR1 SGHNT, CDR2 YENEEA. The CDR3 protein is CASSLTTGELFF. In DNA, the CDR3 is TGTGCCAGCAGCTTAACCACCGGGGAGCTGTTTTTT.

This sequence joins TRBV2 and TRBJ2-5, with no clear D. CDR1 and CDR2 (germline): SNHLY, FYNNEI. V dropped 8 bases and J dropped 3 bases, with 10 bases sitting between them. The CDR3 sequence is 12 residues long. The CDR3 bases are TGTGCCAGCGGGGTTAGGGAAGAGACCCAGTACTTC. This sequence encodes CASGVREETQYF.

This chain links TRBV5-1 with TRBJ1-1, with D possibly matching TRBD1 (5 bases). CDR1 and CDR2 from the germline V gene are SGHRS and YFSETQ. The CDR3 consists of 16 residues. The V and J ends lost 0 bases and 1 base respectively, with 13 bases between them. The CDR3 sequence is CASSLALGTSNTEAFF. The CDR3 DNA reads TGCGCCAGCAGCTTGGCTTTGGGGACTTCGAACACTGAAGCTTTCTTT.

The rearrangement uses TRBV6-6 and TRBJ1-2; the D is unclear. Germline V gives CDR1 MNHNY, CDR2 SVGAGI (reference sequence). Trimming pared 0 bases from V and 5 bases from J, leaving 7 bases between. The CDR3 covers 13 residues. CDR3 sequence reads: CASSYSLSYGYTF. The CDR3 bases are TGTGCCAGCAGTTACTCATTGAGTTATGGCTACACCTTC.

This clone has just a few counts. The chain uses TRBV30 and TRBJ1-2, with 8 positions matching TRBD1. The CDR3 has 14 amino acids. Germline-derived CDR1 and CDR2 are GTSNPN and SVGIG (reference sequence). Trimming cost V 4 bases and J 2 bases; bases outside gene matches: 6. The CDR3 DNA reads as TGTGCCTGGATGGCAGGGGGCACGAACTATGGCTACACCTTC. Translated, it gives CAWMAGGTNYGYTF.

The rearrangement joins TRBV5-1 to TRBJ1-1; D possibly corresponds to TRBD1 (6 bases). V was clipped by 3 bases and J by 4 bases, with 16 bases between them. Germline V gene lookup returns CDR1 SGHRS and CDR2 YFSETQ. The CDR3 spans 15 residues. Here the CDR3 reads CASSSGDGWGTEAFF. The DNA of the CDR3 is TGCGCCAGCAGCTCAGGGGATGGTTGGGGCACTGAAGCTTTCTTT.

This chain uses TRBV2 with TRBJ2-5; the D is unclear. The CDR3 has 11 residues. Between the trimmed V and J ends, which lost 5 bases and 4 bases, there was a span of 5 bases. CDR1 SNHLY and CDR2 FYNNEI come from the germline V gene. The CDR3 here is CASSMRETQYF. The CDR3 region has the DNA TGTGCCAGCAGTATGAGAGAGACCCAGTACTTC.

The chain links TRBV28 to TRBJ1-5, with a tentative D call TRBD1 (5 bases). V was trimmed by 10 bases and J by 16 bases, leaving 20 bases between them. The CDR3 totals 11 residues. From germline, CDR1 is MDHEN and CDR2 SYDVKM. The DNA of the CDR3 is TGTGCCATCAGGGAAGGCTCCTCGGAACATTTT. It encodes CAIREGSSEHF.

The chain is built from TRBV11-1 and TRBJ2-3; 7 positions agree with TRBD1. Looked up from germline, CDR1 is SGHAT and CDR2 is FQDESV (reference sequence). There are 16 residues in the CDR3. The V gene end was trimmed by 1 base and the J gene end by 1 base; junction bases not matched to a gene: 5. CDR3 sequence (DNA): TGTGCCAGCAGCTTAGGGGTAGGGGGCGGCACAGATACGCAGTATTTT. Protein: CASSLGVGGGTDTQYF.

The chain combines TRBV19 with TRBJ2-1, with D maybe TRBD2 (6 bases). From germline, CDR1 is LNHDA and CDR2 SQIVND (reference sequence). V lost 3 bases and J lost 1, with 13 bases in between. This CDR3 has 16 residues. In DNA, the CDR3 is TGTGCCAGTAGTATTGTGATGGCGGGGTCCTACAATGAGCAGTTCTTC. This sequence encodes CASSIVMAGSYNEQFF.

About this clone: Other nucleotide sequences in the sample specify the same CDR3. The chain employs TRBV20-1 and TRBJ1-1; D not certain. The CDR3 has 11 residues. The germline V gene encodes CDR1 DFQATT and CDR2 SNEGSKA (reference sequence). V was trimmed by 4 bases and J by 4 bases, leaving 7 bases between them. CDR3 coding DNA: TGCAGTGCTACGGGCTCCACTGAAGCTTTCTTT. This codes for CSATGSTEAFF.

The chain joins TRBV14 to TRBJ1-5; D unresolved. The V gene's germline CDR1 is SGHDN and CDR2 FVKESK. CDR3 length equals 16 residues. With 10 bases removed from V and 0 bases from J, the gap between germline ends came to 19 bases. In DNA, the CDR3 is TGTGCCACCCCGACGGTCGGTCGGTATAGCAATCAGCCCCAGCATTTT. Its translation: CATPTVGRYSNQPQHF.

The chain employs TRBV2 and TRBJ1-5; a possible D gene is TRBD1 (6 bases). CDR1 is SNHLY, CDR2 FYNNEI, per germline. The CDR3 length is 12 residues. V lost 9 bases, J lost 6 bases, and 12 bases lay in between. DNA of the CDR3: TGTGCCAGTACGAGGGGGGCTCAGCCCCAGCATTTT. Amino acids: CASTRGAQPQHF. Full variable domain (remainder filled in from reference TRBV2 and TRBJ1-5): EPEVTQTPSHQVTQMGQEVILRCVPISNHLYFYWYRQILGQKVEFLVSFYNNEISEKSEIFDDQFSVERPDGSNFTLKIRSTKLEDSAMYFCASTRGAQPQHFGDGTRLSIL.

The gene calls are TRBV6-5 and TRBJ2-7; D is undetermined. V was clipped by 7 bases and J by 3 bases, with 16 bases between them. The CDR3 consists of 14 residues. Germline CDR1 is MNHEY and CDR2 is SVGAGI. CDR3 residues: CASNSKRSGYEQYF. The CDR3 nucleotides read TGTGCCAGCAATTCTAAAAGGAGTGGCTACGAGCAGTACTTC.